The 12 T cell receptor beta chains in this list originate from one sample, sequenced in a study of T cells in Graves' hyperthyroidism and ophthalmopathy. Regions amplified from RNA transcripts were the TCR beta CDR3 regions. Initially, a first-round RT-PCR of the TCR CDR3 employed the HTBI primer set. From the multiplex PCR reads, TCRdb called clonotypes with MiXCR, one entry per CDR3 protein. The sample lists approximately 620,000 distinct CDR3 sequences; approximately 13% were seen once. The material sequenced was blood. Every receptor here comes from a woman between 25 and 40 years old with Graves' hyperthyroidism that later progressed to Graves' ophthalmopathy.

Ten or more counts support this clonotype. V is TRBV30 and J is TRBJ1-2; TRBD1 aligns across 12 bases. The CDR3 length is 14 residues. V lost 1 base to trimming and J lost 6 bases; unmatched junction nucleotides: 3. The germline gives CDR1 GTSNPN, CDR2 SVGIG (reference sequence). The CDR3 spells CAWSGDRGLHGYTF. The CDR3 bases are TGTGCCTGGAGTGGGGACAGGGGGCTACATGGCTACACCTTC.

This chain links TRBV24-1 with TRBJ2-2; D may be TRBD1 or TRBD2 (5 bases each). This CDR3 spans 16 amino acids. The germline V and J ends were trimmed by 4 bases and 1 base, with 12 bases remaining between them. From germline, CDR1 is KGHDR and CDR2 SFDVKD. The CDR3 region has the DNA TGTGCCACCAGTGACGCCTCTGGGGGGAACACCGGGGAGCTGTTTTTT. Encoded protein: CATSDASGGNTGELFF.

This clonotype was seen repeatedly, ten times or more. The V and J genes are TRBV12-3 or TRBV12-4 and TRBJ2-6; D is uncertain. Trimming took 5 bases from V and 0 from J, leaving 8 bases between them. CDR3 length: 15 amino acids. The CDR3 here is CASSQDTSGANVLTF. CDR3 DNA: TGTGCCAGCAGTCAAGATACCTCTGGGGCCAACGTCCTGACTTTC.

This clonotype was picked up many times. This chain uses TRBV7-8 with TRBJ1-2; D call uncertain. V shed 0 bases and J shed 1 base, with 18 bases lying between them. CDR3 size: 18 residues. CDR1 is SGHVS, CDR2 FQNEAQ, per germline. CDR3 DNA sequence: TGTGCCAGCAGCTTAGCTGACGGAACTACCACACTTAACTATGGCTACACCTTC. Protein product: CASSLADGTTTLNYGYTF.

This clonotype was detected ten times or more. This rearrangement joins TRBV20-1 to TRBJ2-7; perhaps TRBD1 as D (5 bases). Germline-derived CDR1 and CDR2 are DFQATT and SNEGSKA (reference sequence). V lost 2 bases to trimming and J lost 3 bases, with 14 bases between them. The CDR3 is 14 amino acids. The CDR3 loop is CSARSGAHFYEQYF. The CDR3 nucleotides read TGCAGTGCTAGAAGTGGGGCCCATTTCTACGAGCAGTACTTC.

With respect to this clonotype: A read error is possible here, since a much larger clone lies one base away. The CDR3, as DNA: TGTGCCAGCAAGACCGGGGGGATTATGACTGAAAAACTGTTTTTT. Translating it yields CASKTGGIMTEKLFF. This chain uses TRBV6-1 with TRBJ1-4, with TRBD1 as a possible D gene (5 bases). This CDR3 has 15 residues. Germline loops: CDR1 MNHNS, CDR2 SASEGT. The V gene lost 7 bases and the J gene lost 7 bases, with 19 bases spanning the gap.

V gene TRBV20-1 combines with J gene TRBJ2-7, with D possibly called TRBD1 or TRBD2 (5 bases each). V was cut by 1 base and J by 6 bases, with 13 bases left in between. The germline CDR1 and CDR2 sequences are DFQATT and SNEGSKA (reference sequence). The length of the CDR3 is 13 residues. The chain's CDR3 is CSARAPIGAEQYF. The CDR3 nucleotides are TGCAGTGCTAGAGCCCCGATCGGGGCCGAGCAGTACTTC.

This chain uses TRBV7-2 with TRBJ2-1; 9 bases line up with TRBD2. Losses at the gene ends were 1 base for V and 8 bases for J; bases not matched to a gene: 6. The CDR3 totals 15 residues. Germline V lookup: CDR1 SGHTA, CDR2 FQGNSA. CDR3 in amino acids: CASSLGGRAPHEQFF. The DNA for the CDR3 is TGTGCCAGCAGCTTAGGCGGGAGGGCCCCCCATGAGCAGTTCTTC. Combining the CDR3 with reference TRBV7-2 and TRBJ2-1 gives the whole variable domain GAGVSQSPSNKVTEKGKDVELRCDPISGHTALYWYRQSLGQGLEFLIYFQGNSAPDKSGLPSDRFSAERTGGSVSTLTIQRTQQEDSAVYLCASSLGGRAPHEQFFGPGTRLTVL.

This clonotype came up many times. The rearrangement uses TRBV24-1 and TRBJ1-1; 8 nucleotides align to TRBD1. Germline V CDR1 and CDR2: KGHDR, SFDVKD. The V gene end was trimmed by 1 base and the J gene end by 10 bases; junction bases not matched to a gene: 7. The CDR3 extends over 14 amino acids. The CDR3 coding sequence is TGTGCCACCAGTGATTTAAGGCAGGGGGCTGGAGCTTTCTTT. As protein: CATSDLRQGAGAFF.

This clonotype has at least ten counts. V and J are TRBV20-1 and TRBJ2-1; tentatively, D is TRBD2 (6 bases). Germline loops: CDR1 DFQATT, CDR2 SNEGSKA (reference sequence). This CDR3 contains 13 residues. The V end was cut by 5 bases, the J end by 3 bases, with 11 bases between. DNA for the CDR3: TGCAGTGCTGCGGGACTGGTCTACAATGAGCAGTTCTTC. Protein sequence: CSAAGLVYNEQFF.

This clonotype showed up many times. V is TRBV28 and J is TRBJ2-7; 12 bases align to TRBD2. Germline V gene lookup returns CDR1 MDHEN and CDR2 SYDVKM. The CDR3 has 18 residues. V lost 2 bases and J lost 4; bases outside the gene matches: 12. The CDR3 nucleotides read TGTGCCAGCAGTTTAGATTTTGGGCCTAGCGGGAGGGCTTACGAGCAGTACTTC. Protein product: CASSLDFGPSGRAYEQYF.

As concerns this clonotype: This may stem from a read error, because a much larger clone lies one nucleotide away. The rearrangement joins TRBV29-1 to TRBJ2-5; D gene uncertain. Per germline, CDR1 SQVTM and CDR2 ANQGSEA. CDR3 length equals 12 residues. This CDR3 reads CSVAKAEETQCF. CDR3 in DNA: TGCAGCGTTGCCAAGGCCGAGGAGACCCAGTGCTTC. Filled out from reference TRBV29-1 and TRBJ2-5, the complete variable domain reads SAVISQKPSRDICQRGTSLTIQCQVDSQVTMMFWYRQQPGQSLTLIATANQGSEATYESGFVIDKFPISRPNLTFSTLTVSNMSPEDSSIYLCSVAKAEETQCFGPGTRLLVL.